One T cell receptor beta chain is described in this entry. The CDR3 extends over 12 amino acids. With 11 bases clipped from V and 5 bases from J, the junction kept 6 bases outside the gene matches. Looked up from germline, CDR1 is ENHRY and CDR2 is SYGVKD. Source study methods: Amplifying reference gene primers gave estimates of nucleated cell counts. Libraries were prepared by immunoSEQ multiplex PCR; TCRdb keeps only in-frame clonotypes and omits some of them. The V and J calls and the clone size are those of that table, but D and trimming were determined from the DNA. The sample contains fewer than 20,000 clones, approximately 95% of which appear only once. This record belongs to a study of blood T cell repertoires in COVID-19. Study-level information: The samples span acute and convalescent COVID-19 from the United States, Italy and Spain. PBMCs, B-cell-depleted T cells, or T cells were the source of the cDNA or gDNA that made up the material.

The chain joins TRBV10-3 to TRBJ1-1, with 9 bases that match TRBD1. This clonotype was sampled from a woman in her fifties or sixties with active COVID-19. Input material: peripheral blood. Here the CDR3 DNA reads TGTGCCGCCGAGGACAGGGGAACTGAAGCTTTCTTT. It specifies CAAEDRGTEAFF.